Listed here is a single TCR beta chain. The antigen is unknown. V lost 6 bases and J 2 bases, leaving 4 bases between the germline ends. Germline V CDR1 and CDR2: LGHDT, YNNKEL (reference sequence). This CDR3 has 11 residues. TCRdb keeps only in-frame clones here, not all; method: immunoSEQ multiplex PCR. The profile covers tens of thousands of clones, with about 77% appearing a single time and roughly 25% taken by the ten largest. The data are from a study of T cells in tumors after PD-1 blockade. Points from the study as a whole: Blood contained approximately 40% of the tumor's TCR clonotypes.

Sequences were derived from PBMCs, sampled before anti-PD-1 treatment. This sequence joins TRBV3-1 (or the pseudogene TRBV3-2) and TRBJ1-2; D is unresolved. This TCR came from a human donor with basal cell carcinoma. The CDR3 region is CASSTNYGYTF. The CDR3, as DNA: TGTGCCAGCAGTACCAACTATGGCTACACCTTC.